This T cell receptor (beta chain) is drawn from a study of Graves' ophthalmopathy and Graves' hyperthyroidism. This clonotype was seen ten or more times. The authors amplified TCR beta CDR3 regions, and they did so from RNA transcripts for repertoire sequencing. An opening RT-PCR round employed HTBI primers and preceded a second-round multiplex PCR. TCRdb redid the calling of the multiplex PCR reads with MiXCR, one entry per CDR3 protein. The data contain some 160,000 distinct CDR3 sequences, roughly 36% of them singletons. The source material was peripheral blood. This TCR was recovered from a man aged 25-45 years with Graves' ophthalmopathy.

CDR3 sequence: CAWRQGVNTEAFF. The CDR3 region has the DNA TGTGCCTGGAGGCAGGGGGTGAACACTGAAGCTTTCTTT. This chain links TRBV30 with TRBJ1-1; 7 bases map to TRBD1. The V gene end was trimmed by 3 bases and the J gene end by 0 bases; junction bases not matched to a gene: 1. CDR3 length: 13 amino acids. Germline CDR1 GTSNPN, CDR2 SVGIG (reference sequence).